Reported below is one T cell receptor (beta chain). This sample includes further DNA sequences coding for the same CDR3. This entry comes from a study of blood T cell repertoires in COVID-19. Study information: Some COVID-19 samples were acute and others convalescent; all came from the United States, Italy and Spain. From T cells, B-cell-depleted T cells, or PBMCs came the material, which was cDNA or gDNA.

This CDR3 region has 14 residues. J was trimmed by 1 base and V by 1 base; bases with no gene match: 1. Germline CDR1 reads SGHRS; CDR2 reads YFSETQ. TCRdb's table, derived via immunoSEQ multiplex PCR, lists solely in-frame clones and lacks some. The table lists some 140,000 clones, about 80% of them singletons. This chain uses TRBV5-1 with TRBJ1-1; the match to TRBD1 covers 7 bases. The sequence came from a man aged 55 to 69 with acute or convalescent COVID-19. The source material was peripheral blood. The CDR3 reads CASSLQGGNTEAFF. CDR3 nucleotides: TGCGCCAGCAGCTTGCAGGGGGGGAACACTGAAGCTTTCTTT.